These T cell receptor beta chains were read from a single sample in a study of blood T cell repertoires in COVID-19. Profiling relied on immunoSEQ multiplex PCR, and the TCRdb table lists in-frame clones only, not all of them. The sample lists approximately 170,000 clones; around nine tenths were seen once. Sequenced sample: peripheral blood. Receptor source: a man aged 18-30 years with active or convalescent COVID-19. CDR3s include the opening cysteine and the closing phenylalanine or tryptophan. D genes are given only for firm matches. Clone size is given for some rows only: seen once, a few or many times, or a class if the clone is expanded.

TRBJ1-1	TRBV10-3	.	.	TGTGCCATCAGTGACGCGGTCGGGGGGAACACTGAAGCTTTCTTT	CAISDAVGGNTEAFF
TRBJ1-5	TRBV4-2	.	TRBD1	TGTGCCAGCAGCCACGTCAAGGACAGGGTAGGACAGCCCCAGCATTTT	CASSHVKDRVGQPQHF
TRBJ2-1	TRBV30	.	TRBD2	TGTGCCTGGAGTCGTCTAGCGGGAATCAATAGATATGGCAATGAGCAGTTCTTC	CAWSRLAGINRYGNEQFF
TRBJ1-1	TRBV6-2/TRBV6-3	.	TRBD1	TGTGCCAGCAGTTTAGCGACAGGGGAAGCTTTCTTT	CASSLATGEAFF
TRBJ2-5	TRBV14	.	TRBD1	TGTGCCAGCAGCCAAGGAGGGGGCTATTATCGGGAGACCCAGTACTTC	CASSQGGGYYRETQYF
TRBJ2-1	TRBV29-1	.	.	TGCAGCGTAGGAGTTTACTCCTACAATGAGCAGTTCTTC	CSVGVYSYNEQFF
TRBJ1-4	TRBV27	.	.	TGTGCCAGCAGTTTATTTGGAAGGGGCAGGATATTTGAAAAACTGTTTTTT	CASSLFGRGRIFEKLFF
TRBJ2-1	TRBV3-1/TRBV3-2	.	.	TGTGCCAGCAGCCACGGTTACAATGAGCAGTTCTTC	CASSHGYNEQFF
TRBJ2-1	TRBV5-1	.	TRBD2	TGCGCCAGCAGCCGGACGGGACGGGCGGGGGACCTTTCAAACAATGAGCAGTTCTTC	CASSRTGRAGDLSNNEQFF
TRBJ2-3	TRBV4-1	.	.	TGCGCCAGCAGCCCTAACGGTCGAGGGACAGATACGCAGTATTTT	CASSPNGRGTDTQYF
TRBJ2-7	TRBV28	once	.	TGTGCCAGCACAAGCGGCTACGAGCAGTACTTC	CASTSGYEQYF
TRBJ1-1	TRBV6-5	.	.	TGTGCCAGCAGACAGAACACTGAAGCTTTCTTT	CASRQNTEAFF
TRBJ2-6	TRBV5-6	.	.	TGTGCCAGCAGCCGTGGTGGGGCCAGCTCTGGGGCCAACGTCCTGACTTTC	CASSRGGASSGANVLTF
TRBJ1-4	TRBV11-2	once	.	TGTGCCAGCAGCGGGGCCGTAAAACTGTTTTTT	CASSGAVKLFF
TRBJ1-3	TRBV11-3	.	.	TGTGCCAGCGGTGAGGTTATTGGAAACACCATATATTTT	CASGEVIGNTIYF
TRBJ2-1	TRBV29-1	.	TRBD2	TGCAGCGTTCAAGCGGGATGGGACAATGAGCAGTTCTTC	CSVQAGWDNEQFF
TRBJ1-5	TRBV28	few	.	TGTGCCAGCAGTTGGCCGTTTCAGCCCCAGCATTTT	CASSWPFQPQHF
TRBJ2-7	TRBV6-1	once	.	TGTGCCAGCAGTGAAGCGCCATATACGAGATACGAGCAGTACTTC	CASSEAPYTRYEQYF
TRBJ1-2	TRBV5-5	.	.	TGTGCCAGCAGCCTTAGACGGGGTAACTATGGCTACACCTTC	CASSLRRGNYGYTF
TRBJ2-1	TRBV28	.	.	TGTGCCAGCAGTTTGGGGACTGAGAATGATGAGCAGTTCTTC	CASSLGTENDEQFF
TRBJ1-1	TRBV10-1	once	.	TGCGCCAGCAGTGGTTTAGAAACTGGACAGTCGCCGGCTTTCTTT	CASSGLETGQSPAFF
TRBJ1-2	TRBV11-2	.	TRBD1	TGTGCCAGCAGAACCACAGGGGGCTCTGGCTACACCTTC	CASRTTGGSGYTF
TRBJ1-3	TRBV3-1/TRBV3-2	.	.	TGTGCCAGCAGCCAAGAGAGGGGGTCTGGAAACACCATATATTTT	CASSQERGSGNTIYF
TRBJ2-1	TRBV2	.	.	TGTGCCAGCAAGGAGACCGCCGGGGTCAATGAGCAGTTCTTC	CASKETAGVNEQFF
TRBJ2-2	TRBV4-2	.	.	TGTGCCAGCAGCCAAGATTCGGGGGGCGGCGGGGAGCTGTTTTTT	CASSQDSGGGGELFF
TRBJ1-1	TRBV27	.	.	TGTGCCAGCAGTCCTTTCTCCGCCTTTGGCGAAGCTTTCTTT	CASSPFSAFGEAFF
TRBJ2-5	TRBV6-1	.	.	TGTGCCAGCAGTGAAGTTCAGGGGTCCCAAGAGACCCAGTACTTC	CASSEVQGSQETQYF
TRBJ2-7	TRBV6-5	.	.	TGTGCCAGCAGTTACCCACAGAACGAGCAGTACTTC	CASSYPQNEQYF
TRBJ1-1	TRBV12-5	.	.	TGTGCTAGTGGTTTAAATGAGGGAACTGAAGCTTTCTTT	CASGLNEGTEAFF
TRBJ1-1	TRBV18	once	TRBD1	TGTGCCAGCTCAGGACAGGCGAACACTGAAGCTTTCTTT	CASSGQANTEAFF
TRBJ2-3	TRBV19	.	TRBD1	TGTGCCAGTAGTATGGAAACAGGGGGCCCCTGGGGCGCAGATACGCAGTATTTT	CASSMETGGPWGADTQYF
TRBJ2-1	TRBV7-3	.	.	TGTGCCAGCAGCTTAGTACTAGCTCATGAGCAGTTCTTC	CASSLVLAHEQFF
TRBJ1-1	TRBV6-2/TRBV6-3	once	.	TGTGCCAGCAGTTACCCCCCATTGGGGGGAACTGAAGCTTTCTTT	CASSYPPLGGTEAFF
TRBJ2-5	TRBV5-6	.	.	TGTGCCAGCAGCTTTCGGCGGGGTACGGGGGAGACCCAGTACTTC	CASSFRRGTGETQYF